This T cell receptor (beta chain) was sequenced for a study of control samples from healthy donors and cancer patients. The protocol was immunoSEQ multiplex PCR, while the TCRdb copy is restricted to in-frame clones and leaves out a portion. This sample yields some 410,000 clones, of which approximately 92% are seen a single time; around 6.5% belongs to the top ten. The CDR3 totals 19 residues. Germline V CDR1 and CDR2: MNHEY, SVGEGT. V shed 4 bases, J shed 7 bases, and the junction held 21 bases outside the gene matches. The chain joins TRBV6-2 or TRBV6-3 to TRBJ2-3; 9 nucleotides match TRBD1. The sequencing sample was made of PBMCs. This TCR came from a man aged 35 to 55 with head and neck cancer. The CDR3 spells CASSFYPTVLGQGSNTQYF. CDR3 coding DNA: TGTGCCAGCAGTTTCTACCCAACAGTTCTTGGACAGGGGTCAAATACGCAGTATTTT.